The rows below give T cell receptor beta chains drawn from one sample of a study of T cell responses to AZD1222 COVID-19 vaccine. TCRdb's copy holds only in-frame clones and misses some; the assay was immunoSEQ multiplex PCR. The sample consists of approximately 35,000 clones, about nine tenths of them appearing once. The sample in question was peripheral blood, obtained 28 days after the second AZD1222 dose. The receptors originated from an adult who received the AZD1222 COVID-19 vaccine. The CDR3 runs from the conserved cysteine through the conserved F or W. The D gene is left open where the match is weak. A row's size may be missing; if present it is once, few, many or a size class.

TRBJ2-3	TRBV5-1	NA	NA	CASTISGEVTNTQYF	TGCGCCAGCACAATTTCAGGGGAGGTCACAAATACGCAGTATTTT
TRBJ1-3	TRBV6-5	TRBD1	NA	CASFLGQGNTIYF	TGTGCCAGCTTTCTAGGACAGGGCAACACCATATATTTT
TRBJ1-3	TRBV6-5	NA	NA	CASSQVSGNTIYF	TGTGCCAGCTCACAGGTATCTGGAAACACCATATATTTT
TRBJ1-6	TRBV30	NA	few	CAWSLNRESPLHF	TGTGCCTGGAGCCTGAACAGGGAATCACCCCTCCACTTT
TRBJ1-1	TRBV19	NA	NA	CASLRDFQRGANTEAFF	TGTGCCAGCCTCCGGGACTTCCAAAGAGGGGCGAACACTGAAGCTTTCTTT
TRBJ2-7	TRBV19	TRBD2	NA	CASSATSGRVYEQYF	TGTGCCAGTAGTGCGACTAGCGGGAGGGTTTACGAGCAGTACTTC
TRBJ2-1	TRBV5-3	NA	NA	CARSMLSKLSSYNEQFF	TGTGCCAGAAGCATGCTCTCGAAGCTCAGCTCCTACAATGAGCAGTTCTTC
TRBJ2-7	TRBV27	NA	NA	CASSLKSQIVSEQYF	TGTGCCAGCAGTTTAAAGAGTCAAATTGTGTCCGAGCAGTACTTC
TRBJ2-7	TRBV24-1	NA	NA	CATSGGTSGEQYF	TGTGCCACCAGTGGTGGGACGTCGGGCGAGCAGTACTTC
TRBJ1-1	TRBV27	NA	NA	CASSIRQNTEAFF	TGTGCCAGCAGTATACGACAAAACACTGAAGCTTTCTTT
TRBJ1-2	TRBV7-9	NA	NA	CASSLSAAGLDGYTF	TGTGCCAGCAGCTTATCCGCGGCGGGCCTTGATGGCTACACCTTC
TRBJ2-2	TRBV9	NA	NA	CASSPFFATGELFF	TGTGCCAGCAGCCCCTTTTTCGCCACCGGGGAGCTGTTTTTT
TRBJ2-5	TRBV3-1/TRBV3-2	NA	NA	CASSPTPGGGETQYF	TGTGCCAGCAGCCCCACTCCCGGAGGAGGAGAGACCCAGTACTTC
TRBJ1-1	TRBV25-1	NA	once	CASSVGIGNTEAFF	TGTGCCAGCAGTGTAGGTATAGGGAACACTGAAGCTTTCTTT
TRBJ2-5	TRBV29-1	NA	NA	CSVEARGAVETQYF	TGCAGCGTTGAAGCCCGGGGGGCGGTGGAGACCCAGTACTTC
TRBJ2-7	TRBV14	TRBD1	once	CASSRDRVSSEQYF	TGTGCCAGCAGCCGCGACAGGGTCTCTAGCGAGCAGTACTTC
TRBJ1-1	TRBV5-6	NA	NA	CASSAERNTEAFF	TGTGCCAGCAGCGCGGAAAGAAACACTGAAGCTTTCTTT
TRBJ2-1	TRBV2	TRBD2	NA	CAKSGTSGGKEQFF	TGTGCCAAATCCGGGACTAGCGGGGGAAAAGAGCAGTTCTTC
TRBJ2-2	TRBV30	NA	NA	CAWRFRAGELFF	TGTGCCTGGAGGTTCCGGGCCGGGGAGCTGTTTTTT